The present TCR beta chain was sequenced within a study of OX40 agonist ivuxolimab in advanced cancers. For the study at large: Averaging roughly 60 years in age, with a range of roughly 20 to 80, the cohort was approximately 83% male. Among those treated, three patients had partial responses, one with hepatocellular carcinoma and two with cutaneous melanoma.

In the case of this clone: Its specificity is not known.

Generated by immunoSEQ multiplex PCR, the TCRdb table keeps only in-frame clones and is missing some. The sample consists of tens of thousands of clones, roughly 89% of them appearing once. This CDR3 comprises 15 residues. The ends lost 2 bases at V and 8 bases at J; junction bases unmatched: 7. From germline, CDR1 is MNHEY and CDR2 SVGAGI. Broader study findings: At doses 0.1 to 3.0 mg/kg, CD4+ and CD8+ clones expanded. Undetermined was the antigen specificity of the expanded peripheral T cells.

Sequences were derived from CD4+ or CD8+ T cells sorted from blood, sampled in a trial of the OX40 agonist ivuxolimab. The clonotype originates from an adult with an advanced solid tumor such as melanoma, head and neck, liver or kidney cancer. This chain connects TRBV6-5 to TRBJ2-1, with 9 bases aligning to TRBD1. The CDR3 nucleotides are TGTGCCAGCAGTTACACCGGGACAGGGACTTATGAGCAGTTCTTC. It yields the protein CASSYTGTGTYEQFF.